This T cell receptor beta chain was identified during a study of Graves' ophthalmopathy and Graves' hyperthyroidism. Study-wide results and limits: Ophthalmopathy was separated from stable hyperthyroidism by a 13-signature model with over 85% sensitivity and just under 84% specificity.

On this clonotype itself: No antigen is known for it.

With a duration under 3 months, ophthalmopathy in the donors showed moderate-to-severe activity, CAS ≥3 and NOSPECS ≥4. CDR3 length: 14 residues. CDR1 is SQVTM and CDR2 is ANQGSEA in the germline V gene. The germline V and J ends were trimmed by 0 bases and 8 bases, with 16 bases remaining between them. RNA transcripts yielded amplified TCR beta CDR3 regions. The first round was an RT-PCR with HTBI primers, and the second round was a multiplex PCR. MiXCR was run by TCRdb on the multiplex PCR reads, yielding one entry per CDR3 protein. The sample carries hundreds of thousands of distinct CDR3 sequences, 40% recorded once.

The sequenced sample was peripheral blood. The V call is TRBV29-1, the J call TRBJ1-2; tentatively, D is TRBD1 (5 bases). The TCR originated in an adult man with Graves' ophthalmopathy. CDR3 in DNA: TGCAGCGTTGAAGAGGCGAAGGGGTTGGACGGCTACACCTTC. Its translation: CSVEEAKGLDGYTF.